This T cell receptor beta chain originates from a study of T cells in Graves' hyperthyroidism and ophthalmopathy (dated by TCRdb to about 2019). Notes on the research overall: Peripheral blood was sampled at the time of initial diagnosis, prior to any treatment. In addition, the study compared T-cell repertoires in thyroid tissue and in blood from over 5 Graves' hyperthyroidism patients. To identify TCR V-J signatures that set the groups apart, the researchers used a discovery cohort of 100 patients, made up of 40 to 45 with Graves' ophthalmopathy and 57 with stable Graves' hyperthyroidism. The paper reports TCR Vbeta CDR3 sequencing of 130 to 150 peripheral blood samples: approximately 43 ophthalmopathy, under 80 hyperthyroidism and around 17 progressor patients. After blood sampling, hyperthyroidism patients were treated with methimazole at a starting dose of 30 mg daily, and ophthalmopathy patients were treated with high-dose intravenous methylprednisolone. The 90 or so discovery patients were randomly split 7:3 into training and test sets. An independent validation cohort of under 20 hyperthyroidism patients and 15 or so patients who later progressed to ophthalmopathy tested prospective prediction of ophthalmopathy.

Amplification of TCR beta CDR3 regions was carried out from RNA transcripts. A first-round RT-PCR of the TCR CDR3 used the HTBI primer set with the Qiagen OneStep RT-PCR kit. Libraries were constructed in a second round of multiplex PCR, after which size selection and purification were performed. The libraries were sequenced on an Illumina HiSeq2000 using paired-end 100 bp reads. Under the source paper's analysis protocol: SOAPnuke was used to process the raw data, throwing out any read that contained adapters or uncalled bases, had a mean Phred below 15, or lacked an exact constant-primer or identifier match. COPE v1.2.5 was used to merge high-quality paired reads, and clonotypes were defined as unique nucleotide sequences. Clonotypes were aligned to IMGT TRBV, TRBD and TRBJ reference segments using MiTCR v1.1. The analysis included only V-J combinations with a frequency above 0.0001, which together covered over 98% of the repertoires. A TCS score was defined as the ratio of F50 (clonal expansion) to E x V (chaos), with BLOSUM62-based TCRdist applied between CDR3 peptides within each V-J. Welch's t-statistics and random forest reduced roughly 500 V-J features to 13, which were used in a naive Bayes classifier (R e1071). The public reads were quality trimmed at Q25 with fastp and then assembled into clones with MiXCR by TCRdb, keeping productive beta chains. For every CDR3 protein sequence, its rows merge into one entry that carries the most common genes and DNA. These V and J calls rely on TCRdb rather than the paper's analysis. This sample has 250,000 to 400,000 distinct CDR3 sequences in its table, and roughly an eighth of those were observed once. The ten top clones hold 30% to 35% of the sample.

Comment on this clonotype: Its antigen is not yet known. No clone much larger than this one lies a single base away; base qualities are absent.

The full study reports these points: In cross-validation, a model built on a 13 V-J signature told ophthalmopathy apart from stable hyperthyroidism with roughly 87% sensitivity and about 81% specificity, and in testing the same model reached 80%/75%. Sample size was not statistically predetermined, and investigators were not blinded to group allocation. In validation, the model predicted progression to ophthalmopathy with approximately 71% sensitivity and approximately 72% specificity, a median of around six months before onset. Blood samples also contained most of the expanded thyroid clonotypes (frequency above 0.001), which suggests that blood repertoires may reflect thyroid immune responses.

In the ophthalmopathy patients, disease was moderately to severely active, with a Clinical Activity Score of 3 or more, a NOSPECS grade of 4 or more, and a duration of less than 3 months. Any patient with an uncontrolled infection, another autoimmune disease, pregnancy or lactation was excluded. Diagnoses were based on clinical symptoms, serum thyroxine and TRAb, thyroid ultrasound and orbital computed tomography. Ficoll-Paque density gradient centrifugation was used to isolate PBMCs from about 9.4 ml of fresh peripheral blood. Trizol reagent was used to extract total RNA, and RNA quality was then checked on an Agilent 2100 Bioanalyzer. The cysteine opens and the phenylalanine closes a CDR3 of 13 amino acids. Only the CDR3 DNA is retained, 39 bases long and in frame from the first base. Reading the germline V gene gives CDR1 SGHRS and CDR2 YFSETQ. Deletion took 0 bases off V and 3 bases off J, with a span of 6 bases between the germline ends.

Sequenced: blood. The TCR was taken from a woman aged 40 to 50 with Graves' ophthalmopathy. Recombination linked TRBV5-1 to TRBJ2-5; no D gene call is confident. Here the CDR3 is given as CASSLDVEETQYF. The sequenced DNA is TGCGCCAGCAGCTTGGATGTCGAAGAGACCCAGTACTTC. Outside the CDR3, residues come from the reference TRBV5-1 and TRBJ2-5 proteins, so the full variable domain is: KAGVTQTPRYLIKTRGQQVTLSCSPISGHRSVSWYQQTPGQGLQFLFEYFSETQRNKGNFPGRFSGRQFSNSRSEMNVSTLELGDSALYLCASSLDVEETQYFGPGTRLLVL.